The entry below describes one T cell receptor beta chain. Its specificity is not known. A read error is possible here, since a much larger clone lies one base away. Methods described previously were used for bulk TCR libraries, and listed TCR primers were applied. TCRdb itself ran the PCR reads through MiXCR, one entry per CDR3 protein. The sample includes a few hundred thousand distinct CDR3 sequences, about 21% seen only once; the top ten take around 0.84%. This sample is drawn from a study of molecular identifiers for immune sequencing clone quantification. Study findings and constraints: Underestimated sizes of highly expanded clones could result from identical TCR molecules that share a barcode.

In the sort, naive CD8 T cells were defined as CD8+CD4-CCR7+CD45RA+. Sequences were obtained from naive CD8+ T cells from blood, with Jurkat cell RNA spiked in. Subset indicated: FACS-sorted CD8+CD4-CCR7+CD45RA+ naive T cells. This TCR derives from a human donor in good health. Some libraries in this study had Jurkat cell RNA spiked in.

The CDR3 sequence is CARSRGQGNTGELFF. The CDR3 DNA sequence: TGTGCCCGGAGTAGGGGACAGGGGAACACCGGGGAGCTGTTTTTT. V gene TRBV30 combines with J gene TRBJ2-2; TRBD1 aligns across 9 bases. The CDR3 is 15 amino acids. CDR1 is GTSNPN, CDR2 SVGIG, per germline (reference sequence). Supplemented by reference TRBV30 and TRBJ2-2, the full variable domain reads SQTIHQWPATLVQPVGSPLSLECTVEGTSNPNLYWYRQAAGRGLQLLFYSVGIGQISSEVPQNLSASRPQDRQFILSSKKLLLSDSGFYLCARSRGQGNTGELFFGEGSRLTVL.